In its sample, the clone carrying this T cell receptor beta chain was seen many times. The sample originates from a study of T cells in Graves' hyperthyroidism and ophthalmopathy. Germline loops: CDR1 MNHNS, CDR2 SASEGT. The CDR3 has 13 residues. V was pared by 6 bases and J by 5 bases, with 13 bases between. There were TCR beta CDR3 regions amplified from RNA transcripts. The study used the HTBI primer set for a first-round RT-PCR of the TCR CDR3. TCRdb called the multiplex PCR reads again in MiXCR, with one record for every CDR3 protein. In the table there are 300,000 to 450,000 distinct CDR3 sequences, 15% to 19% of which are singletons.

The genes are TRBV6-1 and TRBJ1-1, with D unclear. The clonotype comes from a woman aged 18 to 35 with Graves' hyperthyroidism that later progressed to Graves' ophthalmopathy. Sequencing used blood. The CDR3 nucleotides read TGTGCCAGCAGCATAGGGTACATGACTGAAGCTTTCTTT. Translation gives CASSIGYMTEAFF.